These 26 T cell receptor beta chains were all obtained from the same sample, sequenced in a study of T cell responses to AZD1222 COVID-19 vaccine. The table came from immunoSEQ multiplex PCR; TCRdb's copy has only in-frame clones and leaves some out. The sample comprises around 71,000 clones, about four fifths of which are singletons, and over 11% rests with the top ten. This specimen was peripheral blood, taken 28 days after the second AZD1222 dose. Every receptor here comes from an adult who received the AZD1222 COVID-19 vaccine.

The chain uses TRBV7-9 and TRBJ2-5; D is unresolved. This CDR3 has 16 amino acids. The V end was cut by 0 bases, the J end by 5 bases, with 16 bases between. Germline V gene sequence: CDR1 SEHNR, CDR2 FQNEAQ (reference sequence). The CDR3 here is CASSLALFPEAETQYF. Written as DNA, the CDR3 is TGTGCCAGCAGCTTAGCGCTTTTCCCCGAGGCGGAGACCCAGTACTTC.

The chain uses TRBV19 and TRBJ2-7; TRBD1 matches 10 bases. CDR3 size: 15 residues. Germline V lookup: CDR1 LNHDA, CDR2 SQIVND (reference sequence). J gave up 2 bases and V 3 bases, and 4 bases lay outside the gene matches. In DNA, the CDR3 is TGTGCCAGTAGTATGGGACAGGGGCCCACCTACGAGCAGTACTTC. The encoded protein is CASSMGQGPTYEQYF. Full variable domain (remainder filled in from reference TRBV19 and TRBJ2-7): DGGITQSPKYLFRKEGQNVTLSCEQNLNHDAMYWYRQDPGQGLRLIYYSQIVNDFQKGDIAEGYSVSREKKESFPLTVTSAQKNPTAFYLCASSMGQGPTYEQYFGPGTRLTVT.

The J gene is TRBJ2-1, the V gene TRBV4-3, with 7 bases lining up with TRBD2. The length of the CDR3 is 17 residues. Germline CDR1 and CDR2: LGHNA and YSLEER. J gave up 1 base and V 0 bases, and 6 bases lay outside the gene matches. The CDR3 is CASSQDQASGSYNEQFF. The CDR3 bases are TGCGCCAGCAGCCAAGATCAGGCTAGCGGTTCCTACAATGAGCAGTTCTTC.

The V call is TRBV2, the J call TRBJ2-7; TRBD1 aligns across 7 bases. V lost 7 bases, J lost 2 bases, and 8 bases stayed unmatched. This CDR3 has 14 amino acids. Per germline, CDR1 SNHLY and CDR2 FYNNEI. CDR3 coding DNA: TGTGCCAGCACCCAGACAGGGATGACCTACGAGCAGTACTTC. Its translation is CASTQTGMTYEQYF.

V and J are TRBV7-2 and TRBJ2-1, with D maybe TRBD2 (6 bases). CDR1 and CDR2 (germline): SGHTA, FQGNSA. This CDR3 has 16 amino acids. Deletions cut 0 bases from V and 0 bases from J, with 9 bases between. The CDR3, as DNA: TGTGCCAGCAGCTTAGCGTACGGGAGCTCCTACAATGAGCAGTTCTTC. It is translated as CASSLAYGSSYNEQFF.

The genes are TRBV18 and TRBJ2-5; 7 positions match TRBD1. CDR1 KGHSH and CDR2 LQKENI come from the germline V gene. There are 13 residues in the CDR3. J gave up 2 bases and V 5 bases, and 2 bases lay outside the gene matches. The CDR3, as DNA: TGTGCCAGCTCAGGGGACAGACAAGAGACCCAGTACTTC. Encoded protein: CASSGDRQETQYF.

V and J are TRBV27 and TRBJ1-1; 8 bases map to TRBD1. CDR1 MNHEY and CDR2 SMNVEV come from the germline V gene (reference sequence). V trimming: 4 bases; J trimming: 5 bases; junction bases outside the gene matches: 6. The CDR3 runs 14 residues. The CDR3 coding sequence is TGTGCCAGCAGTTGGCAGGGGGCAAGTACTGAAGCTTTCTTT. Translation gives CASSWQGASTEAFF.

The chain has TRBV5-1 and TRBJ2-5, with TRBD1 matching over 9 bases. Per germline, CDR1 SGHRS and CDR2 YFSETQ. This CDR3 spans 17 amino acids. Germline trimming cut 1 base from V and 5 bases from J; bases unmatched to any gene: 12. The CDR3 loop reads CASSLLPQGASWETQYF. The CDR3 DNA reads as TGCGCCAGCAGCTTGCTCCCACAGGGGGCATCCTGGGAGACCCAGTACTTC. The full variable domain, in which reference TRBV5-1 and TRBJ2-5 provide the parts outside the CDR3, is KAGVTQTPRYLIKTRGQQVTLSCSPISGHRSVSWYQQTPGQGLQFLFEYFSETQRNKGNFPGRFSGRQFSNSRSEMNVSTLELGDSALYLCASSLLPQGASWETQYFGPGTRLLVL.

The chain links TRBV19 to TRBJ2-7; 8 bases fit TRBD1. CDR1 is LNHDA, CDR2 SQIVND, per germline (reference sequence). The CDR3 is made up of 13 amino acids. With V trimmed by 6 bases and J by 4 bases, 5 bases remained unmatched. The CDR3 bases are TGTGCCAGTAGCCCGACAGGGGCTTACGAGCAGTACTTC. It codes for CASSPTGAYEQYF.

This chain uses TRBV10-1 with TRBJ2-1; D is unclear. Per the germline V gene, CDR1 is WNHNN and CDR2 is SYGVQD (reference sequence). The V end lost 0 bases, the J end lost 5 bases, and 5 bases lay between the germline ends. The CDR3 spans 13 residues. CDR3 coding DNA: TGCGCCAGCAGTGAGTCGGCAAACAATGAGCAGTTCTTC. This gives the protein CASSESANNEQFF.

This clone has a single count. The chain uses TRBV25-1 and TRBJ2-5, with 9 positions matching TRBD1. V dropped 7 bases and J dropped 6; count of bases not matched to a gene: 9. Germline CDR1 MGHDK, CDR2 SYGVNS. This CDR3 is 14 amino acids long. The CDR3 loop is CASTTAGTGQTQYF. CDR3 coding DNA: TGTGCCAGCACAACCGCCGGGACAGGGCAGACCCAGTACTTC.

This chain connects TRBV11-3 to TRBJ2-5, with 7 positions matching TRBD1. The germline gives CDR1 SGHNT, CDR2 YENEEA. The CDR3 has 14 amino acids. V lost 5 bases and J lost 1; bases outside the gene matches: 4. CDR3 coding DNA: TGTGCCAGCAGCGCCCGGGACAGCCAAGAGACCCAGTACTTC. It specifies CASSARDSQETQYF.

This clone appeared once. The CDR3 spells CASTFAGVGEQYF. CDR3 nucleotides: TGTGCCAGCACCTTTGCAGGGGTGGGCGAGCAGTACTTC. This chain links TRBV5-5 with TRBJ2-7; D possibly corresponds to TRBD1 (6 bases). The CDR3 has 13 residues. The V gene's germline CDR1 is SGHKS and CDR2 YYEKEE (reference sequence). V was clipped by 6 bases and J by 6 bases, with 16 bases between them. The full variable domain, its missing parts supplied by reference TRBV5-5 and TRBJ2-7, is DAGVTQSPTHLIKTRGQQVTLRCSPISGHKSVSWYQQVLGQGPQFIFQYYEKEERGRGNFPDRFSARQFPNYSSELNVNALLLGDSALYLCASTFAGVGEQYFGPGTRLTVT.

The chain couples TRBV27 to TRBJ1-1; D uncertain. CDR1 and CDR2 from the germline V gene are MNHEY and SMNVEV (reference sequence). The CDR3 runs to 13 residues. V lost 2 bases, J lost 1 base, and 5 bases lay in between. CDR3 region: CASSLEKNTEAFF. The CDR3 region has the DNA TGTGCCAGCAGTTTAGAGAAGAACACTGAAGCTTTCTTT.

The J gene is TRBJ1-2, the V gene TRBV18; D is undetermined. There are 13 residues in the CDR3. Trimming cost V 6 bases and J 4 bases, with 12 bases left between them. Germline V gives CDR1 KGHSH, CDR2 LQKENI. The CDR3 sequence: CASSRSESYGYTF. The DNA of the CDR3 is TGTGCCAGCTCGCGATCGGAGTCCTATGGCTACACCTTC.

The V call is TRBV6-2 or TRBV6-3, the J call TRBJ2-7; D ambiguous. There are 13 residues in the CDR3. The ends were cut back, 3 bases at V and 4 bases at J, with 10 bases in the middle. CDR1 and CDR2 (germline): MNHEY, SVGEGT. The CDR3 protein is CASSYQPFYEQYF. CDR3 sequence (DNA): TGTGCCAGCAGTTATCAGCCCTTTTACGAGCAGTACTTC.

The V and J genes are TRBV6-5 and TRBJ1-4; 7 bases align to TRBD1. Trimming removed 5 bases from V and 3 bases from J; junction bases left unmatched: 6. This CDR3 region has 15 residues. Germline CDR1 and CDR2: MNHEY and SVGAGI. The CDR3 DNA is TGTGCCAGCAGTACCTCCGGGACAGCTAATGAAAAACTGTTTTTT. As protein: CASSTSGTANEKLFF.

This chain connects TRBV14 to TRBJ2-5; the D is unclear. The CDR3 contains 18 residues. Germline V lookup: CDR1 SGHDN, CDR2 FVKESK. Between the trimmed V and J ends, which lost 0 bases and 5 bases, there was a span of 22 bases. The CDR3 nucleotides are TGTGCCAGCAGCCAAGAATTGCCTTTTGCTGTCGTTGGGGAGACCCAGTACTTC. Amino acid sequence: CASSQELPFAVVGETQYF.

In its sample, this clone was seen a few times. The chain is built from TRBV24-1 and TRBJ1-3; D is unresolved. The ends were cut back, 4 bases at V and 1 base at J, with 13 bases in the middle. The length of the CDR3 is 16 residues. Germline CDR1 reads KGHDR; CDR2 reads SFDVKD. CDR3 coding DNA: TGTGCCACCAGTGACCAGGACCGAGTATCTGGAAACACCATATATTTT. It translates to CATSDQDRVSGNTIYF.

This chain links TRBV5-4 with TRBJ1-2; D is perhaps TRBD1 (6 bases). CDR3 size: 16 residues. Trimming pared 4 bases from V and 1 base from J, leaving 17 bases between. The germline CDR1 and CDR2 sequences are SGHNT and YYREEE (reference sequence). CDR3 in amino acids: CASSRGGGANNYGYTF. Here the CDR3 DNA reads TGTGCCAGCAGCAGGGGGGGAGGGGCCAATAACTATGGCTACACCTTC.

The rearrangement links TRBV19 to TRBJ1-1, with unresolved D. Trimming shortened V by 7 bases and J by 2 bases, and 20 bases separated the two germline ends. The CDR3 is made up of 16 amino acids. Germline CDR1 and CDR2: LNHDA and SQIVND (reference sequence). CDR3 in DNA: TGTGCCAGTATATATAGATTGGGATCATTAAACACTGAAGCTTTCTTT. It is translated as CASIYRLGSLNTEAFF. The variable domain in full, with the rest retrieved from reference TRBV19 and TRBJ1-1, is DGGITQSPKYLFRKEGQNVTLSCEQNLNHDAMYWYRQDPGQGLRLIYYSQIVNDFQKGDIAEGYSVSREKKESFPLTVTSAQKNPTAFYLCASIYRLGSLNTEAFFGQGTRLTVV.

The rearrangement links TRBV9 to TRBJ1-4; 8 bases agree with TRBD1. The germline gives CDR1 SGDLS, CDR2 YYNGEE. Losses at the gene ends were 3 bases for V and 8 bases for J; bases not matched to a gene: 9. CDR3 length: 15 residues. The CDR3 spells CASSDRTGPGEKLFF. CDR3 bases: TGTGCCAGCAGCGACAGGACAGGGCCCGGGGAAAAACTGTTTTTT.

This clone was observed a handful of times. The genes are TRBV11-2 and TRBJ1-6; no reliable D call. The germline gives CDR1 SGHAT, CDR2 FQNNGV. This CDR3 is built from 17 residues. Trimming removed 5 bases from V and 2 bases from J, with 16 bases in between. CDR3 bases: TGTGCCAGCAGCACATCGGACTTTACGGCCTATAATTCACCCCTCCACTTT. Encoded protein: CASSTSDFTAYNSPLHF.

The genes are TRBV4-1 and TRBJ1-1; D uncertain. CDR1 is MGHRA and CDR2 is YSYEKL in the germline V gene. Trimming cost V 1 base and J 2 bases, with 11 bases left between them. The CDR3 loop spans 15 amino acids. CDR3 sequence reads: CASSQVVGLNTEAFF. For the CDR3, the DNA is TGCGCCAGCAGCCAAGTGGTTGGATTAAACACTGAAGCTTTCTTT.

The genes are TRBV3-1 (or the pseudogene TRBV3-2) and TRBJ1-2; the D is unclear. Trimming stripped 2 bases from V and 7 bases from J, with 8 bases between. This CDR3 region has 12 residues. Germline lookup yields CDR1 LGHDT and CDR2 YNNKEL (reference sequence). This CDR3 reads CASSQLRGGYTF. The CDR3 DNA sequence: TGTGCCAGCAGCCAACTGCGTGGTGGCTACACCTTC.

The chain is built from TRBV24-1 and TRBJ1-2; D ambiguous. With 2 bases removed from V and 5 bases from J, the gap between germline ends came to 8 bases. The CDR3 is 13 residues long. The germline V gene encodes CDR1 KGHDR and CDR2 SFDVKD. The CDR3 DNA follows: TGTGCCACCAGTGATTCTGCAGGTTATGGCTACACCTTC. Protein product: CATSDSAGYGYTF.